Each of the 12 T cell receptor beta chains below was sequenced from the same sample in a study of shared clonotypes between healthy human individuals. Libraries were prepared by immunoSEQ multiplex PCR; TCRdb keeps only in-frame clonotypes and omits some of them. This repertoire shows about 2.2 million clones, just under 95% found once; its top ten account for more than 1.5%. The naive CD8 population came from CD45RO-negative cells selected for CCR7, without terminally differentiated effector memory CD45RA+ cells. Sequenced material: naive CD8+ T cells from PBMCs. The receptors here all came from a man aged 18 to 30 in good health. Some clones in this sample may be carry-over from other donors' samples.

This rearrangement joins TRBV9 to TRBJ2-5; TRBD1 is a possible D gene (6 bases). In germline, CDR1 is SGDLS, CDR2 YYNGEE. The CDR3 sequence is 15 residues long. V lost 3 bases and J lost 1, with 13 bases in between. CDR3: CASSDPGQSQETQYF. DNA of the CDR3: TGTGCCAGCAGCGACCCGGGACAAAGCCAAGAGACCCAGTACTTC. The whole variable domain, filled in from reference TRBV9 and TRBJ2-5, reads DSGVTQTPKHLITATGQRVTLRCSPRSGDLSVYWYQQSLDQGLQFLIQYYNGEERAKGNILERFSAQQFPDLHSELNLSSLELGDSALYFCASSDPGQSQETQYFGPGTRLLVL.

The chain is built from TRBV4-3 and TRBJ2-7; 7 bases are shared with TRBD1. V was clipped by 1 base and J by 3 bases; unmatched bases: 9. CDR3 length: 16 amino acids. Germline CDR1 is LGHNA and CDR2 is YSLEER. CDR3 amino acids: CASSQAHRGARYEQYF. In nucleotides, the CDR3 is TGCGCCAGCAGCCAAGCCCACAGGGGTGCCCGCTACGAGCAGTACTTC.

This chain uses TRBV4-1 with TRBJ2-1; a possible D gene is TRBD1 (6 bases). Per the germline V gene, CDR1 is MGHRA and CDR2 is YSYEKL. Trimming stripped 1 base from V and 6 bases from J, with 13 bases between. CDR3 size: 15 residues. The CDR3 here is CASSQVRHRVNEQFF. The CDR3 region has the DNA TGCGCCAGCAGCCAAGTCAGGCACAGGGTCAATGAGCAGTTCTTC.

The rearrangement links TRBV27 to TRBJ2-2; 8 nucleotides match TRBD1. This CDR3 spans 15 amino acids. CDR1 is MNHEY and CDR2 is SMNVEV in the germline V gene (reference sequence). Trimming removed 9 bases from V and 3 bases from J; junction bases left unmatched: 9. The CDR3 protein is CASTGTGVYTGELFF. CDR3 nucleotides: TGTGCCAGTACCGGGACAGGAGTGTACACCGGGGAGCTGTTTTTT.

The rearrangement joins TRBV29-1 to TRBJ2-2, with 7 bases aligning to TRBD2. Per germline, CDR1 SQVTM and CDR2 ANQGSEA. The junction had 9 bases not matched to a gene; V was cut back by 1 base and J by 4 bases. The CDR3 length is 16 residues. The CDR3 here is CSVEAGRERGTGELFF. CDR3 DNA: TGCAGCGTTGAAGCCGGAAGGGAGCGGGGCACCGGGGAGCTGTTTTTT.

The chain recombines TRBV29-1 with TRBJ2-1; TRBD2 agrees at 7 bases. The ends lost 4 bases at V and 5 bases at J; junction bases unmatched: 8. This CDR3 contains 14 residues. Germline loops: CDR1 SQVTM, CDR2 ANQGSEA. The CDR3 spells CSVVEGGLDNEQFF. CDR3 in DNA: TGCAGCGTTGTTGAGGGAGGGCTTGACAATGAGCAGTTCTTC.

This chain uses TRBV7-9 with TRBJ1-1; D is unclear. This CDR3 contains 13 residues. With 5 bases removed from V and 2 bases from J, the gap between germline ends came to 9 bases. CDR1 is SEHNR and CDR2 is FQNEAQ in the germline V gene (reference sequence). CDR3 DNA: TGTGCCAGCAGCGCGGACGGAAACACTGAAGCTTTCTTT. Its translation is CASSADGNTEAFF.

V gene TRBV6-4 combines with J gene TRBJ1-1; unclear D gene. The CDR3 extends over 13 amino acids. V lost 10 bases, J lost 2 bases, and 14 bases lay in between. The germline CDR1 and CDR2 sequences are MRHNA and SNTAGT. The CDR3 bases are TGTGCCACCCGGAAAAGGGAAAACACTGAAGCTTTCTTT. This gives the protein CATRKRENTEAFF.

The chain is built from TRBV7-9 and TRBJ2-3, with 10 bases aligning to TRBD2. Trimming took 4 bases from V and 6 from J; bases not matched to a gene: 13. CDR1 is SEHNR, CDR2 FQNEAQ, per germline (reference sequence). The CDR3 spans 17 residues. CDR3 nucleotides: TGTGCCAGCAGCTCCGCGAGCGGGAGGGCCTTAGGGGATACGCAGTATTTT. Translation gives CASSSASGRALGDTQYF.

Of note for this clone: Additional DNA sequences in this sample encode the identical CDR3. The chain carries TRBV2 and TRBJ2-3, with D uncertain. The germline V gene encodes CDR1 SNHLY and CDR2 FYNNEI. This CDR3 spans 12 amino acids. V lost 3 bases, J lost 6 bases, and 7 bases lay in between. The CDR3 loop is CASSEGRDTQYF. CDR3 in DNA: TGTGCCAGCAGTGAGGGCCGGGATACGCAGTATTTT. Drawing the rest from reference TRBV2 and TRBJ2-3, the complete variable domain is EPEVTQTPSHQVTQMGQEVILRCVPISNHLYFYWYRQILGQKVEFLVSFYNNEISEKSEIFDDQFSVERPDGSNFTLKIRSTKLEDSAMYFCASSEGRDTQYFGPGTRLTVL.

V and J are TRBV19 and TRBJ1-2; D ambiguous. Germline CDR1 reads LNHDA; CDR2 reads SQIVND (reference sequence). The CDR3 has 13 residues. The ends were cut back, 6 bases at V and 1 base at J, with 9 bases in the middle. As DNA, the CDR3 is TGTGCCAGTAGCCTTGGGATTAACTATGGCTACACCTTC. This translates into CASSLGINYGYTF.

This chain joins TRBV27 and TRBJ2-7; D gene uncertain. Germline CDR1 is MNHEY and CDR2 is SMNVEV (reference sequence). This CDR3 spans 13 amino acids. Trimming removed 3 bases at V and 3 bases at J, with 9 bases between. The chain's CDR3 is CASSLKEDYEQYF. CDR3 DNA: TGTGCCAGCAGTTTGAAGGAAGACTACGAGCAGTACTTC.